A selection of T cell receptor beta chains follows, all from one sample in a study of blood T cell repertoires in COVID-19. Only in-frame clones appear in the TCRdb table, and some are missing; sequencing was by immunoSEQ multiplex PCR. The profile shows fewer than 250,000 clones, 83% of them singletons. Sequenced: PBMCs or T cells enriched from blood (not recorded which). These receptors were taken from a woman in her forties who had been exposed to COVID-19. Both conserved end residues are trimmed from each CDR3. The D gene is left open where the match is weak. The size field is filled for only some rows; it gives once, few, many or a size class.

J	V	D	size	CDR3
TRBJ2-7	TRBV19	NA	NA	ASSLNRDGEQY
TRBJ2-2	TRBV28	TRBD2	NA	ASSLSGGLNTGELF
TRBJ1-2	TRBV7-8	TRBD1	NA	ASSLVFGVTGVHGYT
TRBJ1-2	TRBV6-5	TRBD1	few	ASRSGQGEDGYT
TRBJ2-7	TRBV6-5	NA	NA	ASSYDPNQETYEQY
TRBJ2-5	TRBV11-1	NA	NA	ASSSGSGDGTQY
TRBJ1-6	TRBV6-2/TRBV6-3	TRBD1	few	ASSYFVGTGSPLH
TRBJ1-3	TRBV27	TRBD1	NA	ASPGTGRYRNTIY
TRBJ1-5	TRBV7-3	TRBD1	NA	ASSRGQGQPQH
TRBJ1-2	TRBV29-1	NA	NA	SVDSHLGYGYT
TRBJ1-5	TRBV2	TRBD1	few	ASGQGIRVQPQH
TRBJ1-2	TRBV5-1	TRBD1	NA	ASSRDRDYGYT
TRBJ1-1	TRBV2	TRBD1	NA	ASSARTGGTEAF
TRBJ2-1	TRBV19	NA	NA	ASREFPYNEQF
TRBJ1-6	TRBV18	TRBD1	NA	ASSPVSGQSSYNSPLH
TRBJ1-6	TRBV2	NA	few	ASSAFQGSDSPLH
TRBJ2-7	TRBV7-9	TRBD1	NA	ASSFPGQTYEQY
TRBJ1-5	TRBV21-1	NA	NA	ASSKSGVHQPQH
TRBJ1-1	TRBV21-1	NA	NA	ASSKRKCDRGLNTEAF
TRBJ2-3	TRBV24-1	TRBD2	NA	ATSDVGPGLATDTQY
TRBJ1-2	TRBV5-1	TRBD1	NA	ASSLELGQANYGYT
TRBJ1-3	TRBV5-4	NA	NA	ASSLDLASSGNTIY
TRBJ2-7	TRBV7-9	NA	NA	ASSLAGGGEQY
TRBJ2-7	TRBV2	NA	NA	ATQERRNYEQY
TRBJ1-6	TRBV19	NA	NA	ASSIAQGSSPLH
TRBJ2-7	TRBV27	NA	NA	ASHGLGTYEQY
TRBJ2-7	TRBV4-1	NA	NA	ASSQGLYEQY
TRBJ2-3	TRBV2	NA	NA	ASAPGRRADTQY
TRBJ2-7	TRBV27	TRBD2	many	ASGTSGGLMYEQY
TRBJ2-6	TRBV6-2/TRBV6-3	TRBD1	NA	ASSTDRGWVPGANVLT
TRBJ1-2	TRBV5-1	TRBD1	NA	ASSVDRGGYT
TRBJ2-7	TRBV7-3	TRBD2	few	ASRVRSGDSYEQY
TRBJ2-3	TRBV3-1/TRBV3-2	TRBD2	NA	ASSQDYPSGGRVRDTQY
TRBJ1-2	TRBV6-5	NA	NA	ASSQGQTDYGYT
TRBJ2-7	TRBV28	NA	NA	ASSLFQGYEQY
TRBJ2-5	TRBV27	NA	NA	ASRTAQETQY
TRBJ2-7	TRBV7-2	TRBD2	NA	ASSLVRGGAYEQY
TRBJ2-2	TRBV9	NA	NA	ASSRDTYTGELF
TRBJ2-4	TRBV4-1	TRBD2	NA	ASSQEGQASGGAWAKNIQY
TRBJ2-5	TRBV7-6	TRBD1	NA	ASKGAGETQY
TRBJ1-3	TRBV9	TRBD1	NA	ASSATGDHGNTIY